These 21 T cell receptor beta chains were all obtained from the same sample, sequenced in a study of T cells in Graves' hyperthyroidism and ophthalmopathy. From RNA transcripts, TCR beta CDR3 regions were amplified. The HTBI primer set was used in a first-round RT-PCR of the TCR CDR3. MiXCR was run by TCRdb on the multiplex PCR reads, yielding one entry per CDR3 protein. The sample shows some 300,000 distinct CDR3 sequences, roughly 19% of them seen only once. Sequencing was done on a sample of blood. These receptor sequences come from a man aged 45-65 years with Graves' ophthalmopathy.

The rearrangement uses TRBV2 and TRBJ1-4, with D possibly being TRBD1 (5 bases). Per the germline V gene, CDR1 is SNHLY and CDR2 is FYNNEI. The CDR3 extends over 14 amino acids. Trimming shortened V by 7 bases and J by 8 bases, and 17 bases separated the two germline ends. The CDR3 DNA sequence: TGTGCCAGCACCCGAGTGGGGGGTGAAGAAAAACTGTTTTTT. Protein: CASTRVGGEEKLFF.

The CDR3 reads CASSGGQRLADEYEQYF. The DNA of the CDR3 is TGCGCCAGCAGCGGGGGACAGAGACTAGCGGATGAATACGAGCAGTACTTC. The gene calls are TRBV5-1 and TRBJ2-7, with 9 bases fitting TRBD2. Trimming took 4 bases from V and 4 from J; bases not matched to a gene: 15. The germline gives CDR1 SGHRS, CDR2 YFSETQ. The CDR3 spans 17 residues.

This clonotype appeared a single time. The V call is TRBV5-1, the J call TRBJ2-7, with D hard to call. V shed 0 bases and J shed 0 bases, with 13 bases lying between them. Germline loops: CDR1 SGHRS, CDR2 YFSETQ. This CDR3 spans 16 amino acids. Here the CDR3 reads CASSLGGSLSSYEQYF. The CDR3 DNA is TGCGCCAGCAGCTTGGGCGGATCCCTCAGCTCCTACGAGCAGTACTTC.

The J gene is TRBJ2-1, the V gene TRBV7-3; possible D gene TRBD2, 6 bases. V dropped 5 bases and J dropped 6 bases, with 11 bases sitting between them. This CDR3 is 13 amino acids long. CDR1 SGHTA and CDR2 FQGTGA come from the germline V gene. For the CDR3, the DNA is TGTGCCAGCAGCCGGGACTCGATCAATGAGCAGTTCTTC. Protein sequence: CASSRDSINEQFF.

Worth noting for this clonotype: An end of the junction differs from the germline gene, which may be a read error. This sequence joins TRBV5-4 and TRBJ2-1, with D possibly matching TRBD2 (5 bases). Germline V gene lookup returns CDR1 SGHNT and CDR2 YYREEE (reference sequence). This CDR3 is 20 amino acids long. This CDR3 reads CASSQEARLATRISYNEQFF. As DNA, the CDR3 is TGCGCCAGCAGCCAAGAAGCAAGGCTAGCAACCCGAATCTCCTACAATGAGCAGTTCTTC. The variable domain in full, completed from reference TRBV5-4 and TRBJ2-1, reads ETGVTQSPTHLIKTRGQQVTLRCSSQSGHNTVSWYQQALGQGPQFIFQYYREEENGRGNFPPRFSGLQFPNYSSELNVNALELDDSALYLCASSQEARLATRISYNEQFFGPGTRLTVL.

The chain employs TRBV6-6 and TRBJ1-5, with a tentative D call TRBD1 (5 bases). CDR3 size: 14 residues. From germline, CDR1 is MNHNY and CDR2 SVGAGI (reference sequence). Trimming took off 0 bases at V and 6 bases at J, with 9 bases between the two ends. This CDR3 is CASSYSWGGQPQHF. For the CDR3, the DNA is TGTGCCAGCAGTTACTCGTGGGGGGGTCAGCCCCAGCATTTT.

The chain joins TRBV20-1 to TRBJ2-7; 10 nucleotides agree with TRBD2. This CDR3 has 13 amino acids. Germline assignment: CDR1 DFQATT and CDR2 SNEGSKA (reference sequence). The V segment lost 5 bases and the J segment 3 bases; nucleotides outside the gene matches: 4. In nucleotides, the CDR3 is TGCAGTGCTCCTAGCGGGAGAAGCTACGAGCAGTACTTC. Residues: CSAPSGRSYEQYF.

The CDR3 spells CASSPGQGNTNEQFF. In DNA, the CDR3 is TGTGCCAGTAGTCCGGGACAGGGGAACACGAATGAGCAGTTCTTC. The rearrangement joins TRBV19 to TRBJ2-1; 10 nucleotides line up with TRBD1. The CDR3 sequence is 15 residues long. Trimming took 5 bases from V and 7 from J; bases not matched to a gene: 8. Germline lookup yields CDR1 LNHDA and CDR2 SQIVND (reference sequence).

This chain connects TRBV20-1 to TRBJ2-2, with a weak D call TRBD1 (6 bases). The CDR3 contains 14 residues. V lost 3 bases and J 4 bases, leaving 12 bases between the germline ends. Germline CDR1 and CDR2: DFQATT and SNEGSKA (reference sequence). CDR3: CSARDRRSTGELFF. CDR3 nucleotides: TGCAGTGCTAGGGACAGACGAAGCACCGGGGAGCTGTTTTTT.

The chain has TRBV9 and TRBJ2-7; 9 bases are a match to TRBD2. This CDR3 comprises 16 residues. V was pared by 3 bases and J by 5 bases, with 12 bases of the junction left unmatched. CDR1 is SGDLS, CDR2 YYNGEE, per germline. CDR3 DNA: TGTGCCAGCAGCGGAGAGGCGGGAGGGCCGGCGAACGAGCAGTACTTC. Protein sequence: CASSGEAGGPANEQYF.

This clonotype has just a few counts. V is TRBV18 and J is TRBJ2-2; possibly TRBD2 for D (6 bases). The CDR3 has 14 amino acids. Germline V CDR1 and CDR2: KGHSH, LQKENI. V dropped 6 bases and J dropped 3 bases, with 11 bases sitting between them. CDR3 residues: CASSRDLYTGELFF. Written as DNA, the CDR3 is TGTGCCAGCTCCCGGGACTTATACACCGGGGAGCTGTTTTTT. Variable domain in full (rest from reference TRBV18 and TRBJ2-2): NAGVMQNPRHLVRRRGQEARLRCSPMKGHSHVYWYRQLPEEGLKFMVYLQKENIIDESGMPKERFSAEFPKEGPSILRIQQVVRGDSAAYFCASSRDLYTGELFFGEGSRLTVL.

This clonotype was seen a handful of times. The gene calls are TRBV12-3 or TRBV12-4 and TRBJ1-1; no definite D call. The CDR3 extends over 14 amino acids. Trimming took off 2 bases at V and 2 bases at J, with 9 bases between the two ends. The CDR3 loop is CASSLSGINTEAFF. The CDR3 DNA is TGTGCCAGCAGTTTATCGGGGATAAACACTGAAGCTTTCTTT.

The sample holds a few counts of this clonotype. This chain connects TRBV7-9 to TRBJ2-7; D perhaps matches TRBD1 (5 bases). V was trimmed by 1 base and J by 9 bases, leaving 10 bases between them. Germline values: CDR1 SEHNR, CDR2 FQNEAQ (reference sequence). This CDR3 contains 12 residues. The CDR3 sequence: CASSLGGNGQYF. The DNA for the CDR3 is TGTGCCAGCAGCTTAGGGGGCAACGGGCAGTACTTC.

This clonotype was picked up many times. The CDR3 DNA is TGTGCCAGCAGCTTCTATGTTGGGGAAGCTTTCTTT. It codes for CASSFYVGEAFF. The chain has TRBV5-8 and TRBJ1-1; D not certain. From germline, CDR1 is SGHTS and CDR2 YDEGEE. V lost 2 bases and J lost 8, with 10 bases in between. This CDR3 is built from 12 residues.

This clonotype came up many times. The chain combines TRBV18 with TRBJ2-1; 7 bases match TRBD2. The CDR3 has 16 residues. Germline V lookup: CDR1 KGHSH, CDR2 LQKENI. J was trimmed by 0 bases and V by 3 bases; bases with no gene match: 5. The CDR3 region is CASSPSGEGSYNEQFF. DNA for the CDR3: TGTGCCAGCTCACCCTCGGGGGAGGGCTCCTACAATGAGCAGTTCTTC.

This clonotype was observed many times. The rearrangement joins TRBV3-1 to TRBJ1-5; no clear D gene. Germline V gives CDR1 LGHDT, CDR2 YNNKEL (reference sequence). The CDR3 covers 13 residues. Trimming left V 5 bases short and J 5 bases short, with 10 bases between. CDR3 nucleotide sequence: TGTGCCAGCAGCGCTAGTACGGATCAGCCCCAGCATTTT. Amino acid sequence: CASSASTDQPQHF.

There are a few counts of this clonotype. The rearrangement links TRBV28 to TRBJ2-2, with 7 bases identical to TRBD2. Germline CDR1 MDHEN, CDR2 SYDVKM. V shed 5 bases, J shed 5 bases, and the junction held 11 bases outside the gene matches. This CDR3 is 16 amino acids long. In DNA, the CDR3 is TGTGCCAGCAGTACACCCGGGGTCGGGGGGACCGGGGAGCTGTTTTTT. It translates to CASSTPGVGGTGELFF. The variable domain in full, completed from reference TRBV28 and TRBJ2-2, reads DVKVTQSSRYLVKRTGEKVFLECVQDMDHENMFWYRQDPGLGLRLIYFSYDVKMKEKGDIPEGYSVSREKKERFSLILESASTNQTSMYLCASSTPGVGGTGELFFGEGSRLTVL.

The chain carries TRBV7-6 and TRBJ2-7; unclear D gene. V lost 1 base and J lost 7, with 8 bases in between. The germline V gene encodes CDR1 SGHVS and CDR2 FNYEAQ. This CDR3 contains 12 residues. The CDR3 coding sequence is TGTGCCAGCAGCTTAGGGCCCGGGGAGCAGTACTTC. This encodes CASSLGPGEQYF.

V gene TRBV29-1 combines with J gene TRBJ1-1; D possibly corresponds to TRBD1 (5 bases). Germline V gene sequence: CDR1 SQVTM, CDR2 ANQGSEA. V dropped 6 bases and J dropped 8 bases, with 16 bases sitting between them. The CDR3 spans 12 residues. The CDR3 bases are TGCAGCGTCGTGCCAAACAGGCCGGAAGCTTTCTTT. Its translation is CSVVPNRPEAFF.

The rearrangement links TRBV28 to TRBJ2-2; the D gene is possibly TRBD2 (7 bases). Germline CDR1 MDHEN, CDR2 SYDVKM. There are 15 residues in the CDR3. V lost 6 bases and J lost 6, with 17 bases in between. CDR3 region: CASSVGGGGSGELFF. As DNA, the CDR3 is TGTGCCAGCAGCGTGGGCGGGGGCGGATCCGGGGAGCTGTTTTTT.

There are a few counts of this clonotype. The genes are TRBV6-1 and TRBJ2-7, with D hard to call. The germline V and J ends were trimmed by 5 bases and 2 bases, with 10 bases remaining between them. Germline CDR1 MNHNS, CDR2 SASEGT. The CDR3 is 13 residues long. The CDR3: CASSSAVAYEQYF. Written as DNA, the CDR3 is TGTGCCAGCAGTTCGGCTGTCGCCTACGAGCAGTACTTC.